Given below is one TCR beta chain in context. The data are from a study of T cell changes during pregnancy in multiple sclerosis. Method: immunoSEQ multiplex PCR; TCRdb's copy keeps in-frame clones and lacks some. The table records about 77,000 clones, about 93% of them present only once. Germline values: CDR1 SGHDT, CDR2 YYEEEE. This CDR3 region has 15 residues. Trimming removed 0 bases from V and 7 bases from J, with 13 bases in between. This sequence joins TRBV5-6 and TRBJ2-2; D remains ambiguous. The sequencing used peripheral blood, collected after pregnancy. The sequence was collected from a female donor in good health, enrolled as a control in a pregnancy study. This CDR3 reads CASSLVGLPGGELFF. DNA of the CDR3: TGTGCCAGCAGCTTGGTCGGCTTGCCGGGCGGGGAGCTGTTTTTT.